The sequence of this T cell receptor (beta chain) was determined in a study of blood T cell repertoires in COVID-19. Overall study: The United States, Italy and Spain were the sources of the acute and convalescent COVID-19 samples.

Measured with immunoSEQ multiplex PCR; TCRdb has only the in-frame clones, and not every one. This sample has 91,000 or so clones, with around 90% found just once. This CDR3 comprises 16 residues. Germline V gene sequence: CDR1 SGHDT, CDR2 YYEEEE. The trim removed 4 bases at V and 3 bases at J, leaving 7 bases unmatched. This clonotype was sampled from a woman aged 50 to 65 in a cohort sampled during active COVID-19. V and J are TRBV5-6 and TRBJ1-6, with 7 bases fitting TRBD1. Sequencing used peripheral blood. For the CDR3, the DNA is TGTGCCAGCAGCCGTGTAGGGACAGTCTATAATTCACCCCTCCACTTT. It specifies CASSRVGTVYNSPLHF.